These T cell receptor beta chains were read from a single sample in a study of graft-versus-host responses after intestinal transplantation. TCRdb's table, derived via immunoSEQ multiplex PCR, lists solely in-frame clones and lacks some. The table includes about 93,000 clones, approximately 92% detected once. Their recognized antigens are unknown. Material: unstimulated CD8+ T cells sorted from spleen or lymph node cells, obtained before intestinal transplant. These receptors were collected from a human donor who received an intestinal transplant. The CDR3 runs from the conserved cysteine through the conserved F or W.

cdr3_length,v_call,cdr3_aa
16,TRBV27,CASSSLFQQGPTEAFF
14,TRBV27,CASSPDAGYNEQFF
16,TRBV27,CASSLEFGTLSYEQYF
18,TRBV7-9,CASSPTSPDRNRYNEQFF
17,TRBV7-9,CASSPPAAGSSYNEQFF
15,TRBV6-1,CASSEGTGANNEQFF
15,TRBV21-1,CASSKFNKGDTEAFF
15,TRBV29-1,CSVDFQRGLEETQYF
16,TRBV21-1,CASSKAHPSGSYEQYF
13,TRBV11-1,CASSGLAGYEQYF
13,TRBV6-4,CASSDGPYSPLHF
13,TRBV27,CASSFQSGNEQFF
13,TRBV30,CAWTGISTDTQYF
14,TRBV30,CAWKPGQGSYEQYF
15,TRBV6-1,CASSEGRGHNYEQYF
17,TRBV11-2,CASSLHAGTSSYNEQFF
12,TRBV29-1,CSVEQFTGELFF
13,TRBV2,CASSALVTDTQYF
14,TRBV28,CASSLGTGGETQYF
16,TRBV7-2,CASSFKSTAMNTEAFF
15,TRBV16,CASSLDLSSGYEQYF
18,TRBV28,CASSFLWTRESFTDTQYF
16,TRBV7-9,CASSFPAGEYTDTQYF
12,TRBV29-1,CSVVRLYNEQFF
15,TRBV5-1,CASSLSGGNQDTQYF
18,TRBV7-2,CASSFSGPGVLGANVLTF
16,TRBV27,CASSPSSSGGNQPQHF
14,TRBV27,CASRPDRDAGELFF
13,TRBV27,CASSLGTSYEQYF
13,TRBV30,CAWSEGTSLEQYF
13,TRBV12-5,CANGLNRNTEAFF
13,TRBV7-6,CASSLFGEGEQFF
15,TRBV10-3,CAISDLQQGIIGAFF
16,TRBV4-1,CASSQGGSGSFGELFF
13,TRBV6-5,CASSSTGIDEQFF
16,TRBV19,CASSKRDSYSGNTIYF
14,TRBV30,CAWSPRDRRETQYF
16,TRBV7-9,CASSFLSGREAYEQYF
14,TRBV5-4,CASSLGHDYNEQFF
16,TRBV7-8,CASSLNQGASYYEQYF
12,TRBV5-6,CASSLIAYEQFF
10,TRBV12-5,CASGITEAFF
15,TRBV9,CASSYSGPGGDTQYF
13,TRBV7-9,CASSPFSGNTIYF
15,TRBV5-5,CASSADRGRGYEQYF
14,TRBV27,CASSRTGLYNEQFF
14,TRBV27,CASRTSEYYNEQFF
16,TRBV7-8,CASSLYYGGSYNEQFF